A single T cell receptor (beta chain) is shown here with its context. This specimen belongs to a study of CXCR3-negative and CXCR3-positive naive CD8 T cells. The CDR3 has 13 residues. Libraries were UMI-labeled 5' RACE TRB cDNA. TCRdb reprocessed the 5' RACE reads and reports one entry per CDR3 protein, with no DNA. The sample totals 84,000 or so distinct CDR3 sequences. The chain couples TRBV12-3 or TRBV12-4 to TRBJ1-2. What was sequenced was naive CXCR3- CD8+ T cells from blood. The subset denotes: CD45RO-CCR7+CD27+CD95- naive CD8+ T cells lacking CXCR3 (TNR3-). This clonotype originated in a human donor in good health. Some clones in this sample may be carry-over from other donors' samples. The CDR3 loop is CASSLGVGDGYTF.